The 32 T cell receptor beta chains below come from one sample, sequenced in a study of identical twins. One entry per CDR3 protein, called by TCRdb with MiXCR from the 5' RACE reads. The sample records under 250,000 distinct CDR3 sequences, 6% to 8.5% being singletons. These data also formed part of another study, on yellow fever vaccine responses in identical twins.

The sequencing sample was made of CD8+ T cells sorted from blood. The receptors were gathered from a woman in her late teens or twenties in good health.

This clonotype was observed at least ten times. V usage is TRBV7-8 and J usage is TRBJ2-7; TRBD2 aligns across 9 bases. This CDR3 contains 15 residues. Germline-derived CDR1 and CDR2 are SGHVS and FQNEAQ. The V and J ends lost 1 base and 6 bases, in that order; junction bases with no gene match: 7. The CDR3 region has the DNA TGTGCCAGCAGCTTAGTGTCAAGCGGGGGGCTCGAGCAGTACGTC. This translates into CASSLVSSGGLEQYV.

This chain links TRBV20-1 with TRBJ1-5; the D gene is possibly TRBD1 (6 bases). This CDR3 has 14 residues. The V and J ends lost 5 bases and 0 bases respectively, with 11 bases between them. From germline, CDR1 is DFQATT and CDR2 SNEGSKA (reference sequence). The CDR3 protein is CSAWTAYSNQPQHF. The DNA for the CDR3 is TGCAGTGCTTGGACAGCTTATAGCAATCAGCCCCAGCATTTT.

This chain links TRBV7-6 with TRBJ2-3, with TRBD2 identical over 8 bases. Germline V gives CDR1 SGHVS, CDR2 FNYEAQ. CDR3 length: 16 residues. The V and J ends lost 5 bases and 5 bases, in that order; junction bases with no gene match: 12. The CDR3 sequence is CASSRSGGRIVDTQYF. CDR3 sequence (DNA): TGTGCCAGCAGCCGCAGCGGCGGGAGGATTGTAGATACGCAGTATTTT.

This clonotype was detected only a few times. The rearrangement uses TRBV20-1 and TRBJ2-3; 8 nucleotides line up with TRBD2. Trimming cost V 2 bases and J 5 bases; bases outside gene matches: 12. CDR1 is DFQATT, CDR2 SNEGSKA, per germline (reference sequence). This CDR3 is 16 amino acids long. The CDR3 DNA reads TGCAGTGCTAGACCAATAAGCGGGAGAGTGCTAGATACGCAGTATTTT. Protein: CSARPISGRVLDTQYF.

In its sample, this clonotype was seen many times. The chain employs TRBV20-1 and TRBJ2-1, with TRBD2 matching over 8 bases. V shed 0 bases, J shed 9 bases, and the junction held 10 bases outside the gene matches. This CDR3 comprises 15 residues. CDR1 and CDR2 from the germline V gene are DFQATT and SNEGSKA (reference sequence). The CDR3 sequence: CSAREKGTSRVEQFF. DNA of the CDR3: TGCAGTGCTAGAGAGAAGGGGACTAGTAGGGTTGAGCAGTTCTTC.

This clonotype was counted ten times or more. The gene calls are TRBV5-6 and TRBJ2-1; D could derive from TRBD1 or TRBD2 (6 bases each). This CDR3 has 15 amino acids. Germline assignment: CDR1 SGHDT and CDR2 YYEEEE. The V gene lost 0 bases and the J gene lost 3 bases, with 10 bases spanning the gap. CDR3 protein: CASSLAGGFYNEQFF. The CDR3 DNA follows: TGTGCCAGCAGCTTGGCCGGGGGCTTCTACAATGAGCAGTTCTTC.

This clonotype has only a few counts. This chain uses TRBV11-1 with TRBJ2-6; 7 positions agree with TRBD1. CDR1 and CDR2 from the germline V gene are SGHAT and FQDESV (reference sequence). CDR3 length: 21 amino acids. After removal of 5 bases from V and 0 bases from J, the junction contained 19 bases not matched to a gene. CDR3: CASSTPRGQANHHSGANVLTF. CDR3 in DNA: TGTGCCAGCAGCACCCCTCGCGGACAGGCCAACCACCACTCTGGGGCCAACGTCCTGACTTTC.

The sample holds a few counts of this clonotype. The chain employs TRBV10-3 and TRBJ2-7, with D hard to call. The CDR3 extends over 11 amino acids. Trimming pared 7 bases from V and 3 bases from J, leaving 7 bases between. Germline CDR1 reads ENHRY; CDR2 reads SYGVKD. This CDR3 is CAIIGGYEQYV. CDR3 in DNA: TGTGCCATCATCGGCGGCTACGAGCAGTACGTC.

V gene TRBV19 combines with J gene TRBJ2-7; TRBD1 matches 9 bases. The CDR3 spans 14 residues. Per the germline V gene, CDR1 is LNHDA and CDR2 is SQIVND (reference sequence). The trim removed 5 bases at V and 3 bases at J, leaving 5 bases unmatched. In DNA form, the CDR3 reads TGTGCCAGTAGTCCCGGGACAGGGATCTACGAGCAGTACTTC. The encoded protein is CASSPGTGIYEQYF.

This clonotype was detected a few times. In nucleotides, the CDR3 is TGTGCCAGCAGTTACTCGAGCCCTGGCGGGAGGGCTGGTGGTGAGCAGTTCTTC. Translating gives CASSYSSPGGRAGGEQFF. The gene calls are TRBV6-5 and TRBJ2-1, with TRBD2 matching over 9 bases. Unmatched junction bases numbered 15, after V lost 0 bases and J lost 9 bases. The CDR3 loop spans 18 amino acids. Looked up from germline, CDR1 is MNHEY and CDR2 is SVGAGI.

This clonotype was counted at least ten times. The chain is built from TRBV28 and TRBJ2-7; 7 positions agree with TRBD1. Trimming removed 5 bases from V and 6 bases from J; junction bases left unmatched: 13. This CDR3 has 15 amino acids. CDR1 and CDR2 (germline): MDHEN, SYDVKM. CDR3: CASSTPRDSLLEQYF. CDR3 DNA sequence: TGTGCCAGCAGTACCCCCCGGGACAGCCTTCTCGAGCAGTACTTC.

This clonotype was observed at least ten times. V and J are TRBV3-1 and TRBJ2-3; D ambiguous. This CDR3 spans 15 amino acids. Per germline, CDR1 LGHDT and CDR2 YNNKEL (reference sequence). Trimming stripped 7 bases from V and 4 bases from J, with 18 bases between. The CDR3 sequence: CASNPGDAAADTQYF. Written as DNA, the CDR3 is TGTGCCAGCAACCCCGGCGACGCCGCCGCAGATACGCAGTATTTT.

The table lists this clonotype with many counts. The chain has TRBV11-3 and TRBJ2-1; tentatively, D is TRBD2 (6 bases). CDR1 and CDR2 from the germline V gene are SGHNT and YENEEA. This CDR3 spans 15 amino acids. The V end lost 3 bases, the J end lost 0 bases, and 9 bases lay between the germline ends. The CDR3 loop is CASSFRESSYNEQFF. As DNA, the CDR3 is TGTGCCAGCAGCTTCCGGGAGAGCTCCTACAATGAGCAGTTCTTC.

The chain combines TRBV20-1 with TRBJ2-3; 7 bases agree with TRBD2. Germline values: CDR1 DFQATT, CDR2 SNEGSKA (reference sequence). J was trimmed by 6 bases and V by 1 base; bases with no gene match: 7. The CDR3 has 14 amino acids. The CDR3: CSARGGGEVDTQYF. Written as DNA, the CDR3 is TGCAGTGCTAGAGGGGGGGGAGAGGTGGATACGCAGTATTTT.

V usage is TRBV9 and J usage is TRBJ2-3, with 8 bases matching TRBD2. The CDR3 sequence is 15 residues long. With V trimmed by 3 bases and J by 2 bases, 5 bases remained unmatched. Germline CDR1 reads SGDLS; CDR2 reads YYNGEE. The CDR3 protein is CASSEGLASTDTQYF. For the CDR3, the DNA is TGTGCCAGCAGCGAAGGACTAGCTTCCACAGATACGCAGTATTTT.

Many counts were recorded for this clonotype. The chain couples TRBV24-1 to TRBJ1-5, with D hard to call. The CDR3 runs 16 residues. The V end was cut by 5 bases, the J end by 5 bases, with 18 bases between. Germline CDR1 is KGHDR and CDR2 is SFDVKD. The CDR3 loop is CATSAPGEDRDQPQHF. Written as DNA, the CDR3 is TGTGCCACCAGTGCCCCCGGGGAAGATCGAGATCAGCCCCAGCATTTT.

This clonotype has a count of ten or more. The CDR3 nucleotides are TGTGCCAGCAGCCAAGATAGTGCCGGGACAGGGATGAACACTGAAGCTTTCTTT. Its protein product is CASSQDSAGTGMNTEAFF. The chain carries TRBV3-1 and TRBJ1-1; 9 bases align to TRBD1. The CDR3 has 18 amino acids. J was trimmed by 0 bases and V by 0 bases; bases with no gene match: 8. CDR1 and CDR2 (germline): LGHDT, YNNKEL (reference sequence).

This clonotype was recorded many times. This sequence joins TRBV29-1 and TRBJ1-1; the D is unclear. CDR1 SQVTM and CDR2 ANQGSEA come from the germline V gene. The CDR3 length is 11 residues. V lost 1 base and J lost 11, with 11 bases in between. Written as DNA, the CDR3 is TGCAGCGTTGAAGCCGTCCTCGAGGCTTTCTTT. Translating it yields CSVEAVLEAFF.

J is TRBJ1-4 and V is TRBV9, with TRBD1 as a possible D gene (5 bases). This CDR3 is 12 amino acids long. Trimming took 0 bases from V and 8 from J, leaving 5 bases between them. Per the germline V gene, CDR1 is SGDLS and CDR2 is YYNGEE. Here the CDR3 reads CASSVGDEKLFF. The DNA of the CDR3 is TGTGCCAGCAGCGTAGGGGACGAAAAACTGTTTTTT.

This clonotype appeared many times. The CDR3 region is CSASSGADSPLHF. CDR3 in DNA: TGCAGTGCTAGCTCAGGGGCGGATTCACCCCTCCACTTT. The chain links TRBV20-1 to TRBJ1-6, with a tentative D call TRBD1 (6 bases). Germline lookup yields CDR1 DFQATT and CDR2 SNEGSKA (reference sequence). With 3 bases removed from V and 8 bases from J, the gap between germline ends came to 11 bases. The CDR3 has 13 residues.

The CDR3 region has the DNA TGTGCCAGCAGGAGACTACCGGGAGATATCACAGATACGCAGTATTTT. It encodes CASRRLPGDITDTQYF. The chain carries TRBV2 and TRBJ2-3; weak D call: TRBD2 (6 bases). CDR1 is SNHLY, CDR2 FYNNEI, per germline. This CDR3 region has 16 residues. Trimming stripped 6 bases from V and 2 bases from J, with 18 bases between.

Many counts were recorded for this clonotype. The chain employs TRBV28 and TRBJ2-3; TRBD2 is a possible D gene (6 bases). Trimming pared 7 bases from V and 2 bases from J, leaving 13 bases between. Germline V lookup: CDR1 MDHEN, CDR2 SYDVKM. CDR3 length: 14 residues. CDR3 sequence reads: CASNDGGATDTQYF. The DNA for the CDR3 is TGTGCCAGCAACGACGGGGGTGCCACAGATACGCAGTATTTT.

This clonotype was detected ten times or more. The chain couples TRBV5-6 to TRBJ2-1; D is unresolved. Trimming stripped 4 bases from V and 6 bases from J, with 11 bases between. The CDR3 runs 13 residues. The germline V gene encodes CDR1 SGHDT and CDR2 YYEEEE. Here the CDR3 DNA reads TGTGCCAGCAGCCAGAACCCGGGCAATGAGCAGTTCTTC. This codes for CASSQNPGNEQFF.

This clonotype has ten or more counts. This sequence joins TRBV7-9 and TRBJ1-1; 7 positions agree with TRBD1. Germline V gene data show CDR1 as SEHNR and CDR2 as FQNEAQ (reference sequence). This CDR3 has 17 amino acids. V lost 1 base and J lost 0; bases outside the gene matches: 8. CDR3 DNA sequence: TGTGCCAGCAGCTTAGTTTCAGGGGGGCCTATGAACACTGAAGCTTTCTTT. Amino acid sequence: CASSLVSGGPMNTEAFF.

There are many counts of this clonotype. V and J are TRBV7-6 and TRBJ2-1, with D possibly matching TRBD2 (6 bases). V shed 4 bases and J shed 6 bases, with 16 bases lying between them. The CDR3 sequence is 15 residues long. Germline CDR1 reads SGHVS; CDR2 reads FNYEAQ. CDR3 in amino acids: CASSYTGVPLNEQFF. In DNA, the CDR3 is TGTGCCAGCAGCTACACGGGAGTCCCCCTCAATGAGCAGTTCTTC.

This clonotype was observed a handful of times. The V and J genes are TRBV4-1 and TRBJ2-7; 12 nucleotides match TRBD2. The CDR3 totals 15 residues. Unmatched junction bases numbered 5, after V lost 1 base and J lost 7 bases. CDR1 and CDR2 (germline): MGHRA, YSYEKL. The DNA of the CDR3 is TGCGCCAGCAGCCAAGGACCTAGCGGGAGGGGAGAGCAGTACTTC. Its protein product is CASSQGPSGRGEQYF.

V gene TRBV10-2 combines with J gene TRBJ2-2; weak D call: TRBD1 (6 bases). The V end was cut by 3 bases, the J end by 3 bases, with 11 bases between. CDR1 WSHSY and CDR2 SAAADI come from the germline V gene. The CDR3 contains 15 residues. The CDR3 region is CASSETGLYTGELFF. The CDR3, as DNA: TGCGCCAGCAGTGAAACAGGGCTTTACACCGGGGAGCTGTTTTTT.

Many counts were recorded for this clonotype. V usage is TRBV7-8 and J usage is TRBJ2-5; the D gene is possibly TRBD2 (6 bases). The germline V and J ends were trimmed by 1 base and 2 bases, with 17 bases remaining between them. This CDR3 contains 17 residues. In germline, CDR1 is SGHVS, CDR2 FQNEAQ. The CDR3 here is CASSLGRAGTLQETQYF. DNA for the CDR3: TGTGCCAGCAGCTTAGGGAGGGCAGGGACCCTTCAAGAGACCCAGTACTTC. The full variable domain, with the rest looked up from reference TRBV7-8 and TRBJ2-5, is GAGVSQSPRYKVAKRGQDVALRCDPISGHVSLFWYQQALGQGPEFLTYFQNEAQLDKSGLPSDRFFAERPEGSVSTLKIQRTQQEDSAVYLCASSLGRAGTLQETQYFGPGTRLLVL.

This clonotype was recorded many times. J is TRBJ1-4 and V is TRBV7-9; 10 bases fit TRBD1. The CDR3 extends over 15 amino acids. Trimming at V came to 5 bases and at J to 7 bases, leaving 7 bases not matched to a gene. CDR1 SEHNR and CDR2 FQNEAQ come from the germline V gene (reference sequence). The CDR3 bases are TGTGCCAGCAGCGAGGGACAGGGGTCTTTTGAAAAACTGTTTTTT. It codes for CASSEGQGSFEKLFF.

This clonotype was observed at least ten times. This sequence joins TRBV5-5 and TRBJ2-1; the match to TRBD2 covers 7 bases. Germline trimming cut 10 bases from V and 3 bases from J; bases unmatched to any gene: 10. The CDR3 runs 14 residues. Germline V CDR1 and CDR2: SGHKS, YYEKEE (reference sequence). CDR3 amino acids: CAGVPGGIYNEQFF. CDR3 DNA: TGTGCCGGTGTGCCGGGAGGAATCTACAATGAGCAGTTCTTC.

This chain joins TRBV7-3 and TRBJ2-3, with no clear D. CDR3 length: 18 amino acids. Trimming took 11 bases from V and 1 from J, leaving 28 bases between them. CDR1 and CDR2 from the germline V gene are SGHTA and FQGTGA. CDR3 nucleotide sequence: TGTGCCTTCAGTCCCCCGTCCCGACTCGATCTGGGCACAGATACGCAGTATTTT. It translates to CAFSPPSRLDLGTDTQYF.

The genes are TRBV3-1 and TRBJ2-3; D is perhaps TRBD2 (5 bases). V was trimmed by 0 bases and J by 6 bases, leaving 16 bases between them. The CDR3 runs to 16 residues. Germline CDR1 LGHDT, CDR2 YNNKEL (reference sequence). Here the CDR3 DNA reads TGTGCCAGCAGCCAAGAACGGCGGAGGCCGGCGGATACGCAGTATTTT. Translation gives CASSQERRRPADTQYF.